The following is a T cell receptor beta chain sequence with its context. V gave up 6 bases and J gave up 9 bases, with 17 bases separating them. The CDR3 is 13 amino acids. The germline V gene encodes CDR1 SGHAT and CDR2 FQNNGV. PCR primers comprised 60 Vbeta and 13 Jbeta primers. Clones were read by immunoSEQ multiplex PCR, and TCRdb kept only the in-frame ones, dropping some. Of about 240,000 clones in the sample, approximately 78% were seen once. This entry is derived from a study of cytomegalovirus exposure and HLA in healthy donors. The clonotype originates from a boy between 10 and 17 years old in good health and CMV-seronegative. Sequencing was carried out using PBMCs. The chain employs TRBV11-2 and TRBJ1-1, with TRBD1 as a possible D gene (6 bases). CDR3 sequence: CASRLNEDSKAFF. In nucleotides, the CDR3 is TGTGCCAGCAGGCTCAACGAGGACAGCAAAGCTTTCTTT.